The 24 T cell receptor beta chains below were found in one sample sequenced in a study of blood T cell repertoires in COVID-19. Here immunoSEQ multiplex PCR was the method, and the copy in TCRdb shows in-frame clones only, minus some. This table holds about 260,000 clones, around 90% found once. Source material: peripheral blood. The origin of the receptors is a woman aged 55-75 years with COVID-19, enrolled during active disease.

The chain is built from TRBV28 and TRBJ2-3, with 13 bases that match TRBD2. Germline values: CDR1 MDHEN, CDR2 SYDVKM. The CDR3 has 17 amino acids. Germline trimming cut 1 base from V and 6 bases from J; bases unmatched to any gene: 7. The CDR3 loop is CASSLSRLAGGGDTQYF. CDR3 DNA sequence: TGTGCCAGCAGTTTATCGAGACTAGCGGGAGGAGGGGATACGCAGTATTTT.

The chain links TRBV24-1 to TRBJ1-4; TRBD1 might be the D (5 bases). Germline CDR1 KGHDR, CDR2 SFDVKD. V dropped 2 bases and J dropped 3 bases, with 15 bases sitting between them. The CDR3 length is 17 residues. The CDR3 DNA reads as TGTGCCACCAGTGATTGGCCCTCCAGGGCCCCTAATGAAAAACTGTTTTTT. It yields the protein CATSDWPSRAPNEKLFF.

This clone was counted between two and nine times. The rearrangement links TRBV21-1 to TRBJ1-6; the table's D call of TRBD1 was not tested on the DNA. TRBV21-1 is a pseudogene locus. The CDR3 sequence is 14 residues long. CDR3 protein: CASSNQQGGSPLHF. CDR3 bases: TGTGCCAGCAGCAATCAACAGGGGGGATCACCCCTCCACTTT.

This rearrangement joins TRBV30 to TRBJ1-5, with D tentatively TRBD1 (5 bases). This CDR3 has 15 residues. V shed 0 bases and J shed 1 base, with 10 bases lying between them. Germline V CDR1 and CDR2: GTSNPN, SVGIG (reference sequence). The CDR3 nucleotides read TGTGCCTGGAGTGTAGGCGGGGGAAGCAATCAGCCCCAGCATTTT. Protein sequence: CAWSVGGGSNQPQHF.

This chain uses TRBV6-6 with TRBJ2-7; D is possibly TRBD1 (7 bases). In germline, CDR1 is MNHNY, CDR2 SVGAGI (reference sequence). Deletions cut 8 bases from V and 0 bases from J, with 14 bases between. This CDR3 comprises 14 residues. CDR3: CASGGTALSYEQYF. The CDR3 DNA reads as TGTGCCAGCGGCGGGACAGCCCTCTCCTACGAGCAGTACTTC.

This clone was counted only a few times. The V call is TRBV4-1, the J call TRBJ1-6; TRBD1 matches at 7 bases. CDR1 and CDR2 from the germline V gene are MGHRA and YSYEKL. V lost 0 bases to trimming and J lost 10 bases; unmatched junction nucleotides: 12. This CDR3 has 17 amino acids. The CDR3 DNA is TGCGCCAGCAGCCAAGATCGTCCACAGGGGACGAACTCACCCCTCCACTTT. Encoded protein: CASSQDRPQGTNSPLHF.

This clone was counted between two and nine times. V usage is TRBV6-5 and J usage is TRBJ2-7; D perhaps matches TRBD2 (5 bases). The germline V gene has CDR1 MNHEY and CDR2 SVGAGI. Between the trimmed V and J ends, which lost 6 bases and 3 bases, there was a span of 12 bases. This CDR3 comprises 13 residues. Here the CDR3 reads CASRDTGNYEQYF. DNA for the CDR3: TGTGCCAGCAGAGACACGGGGAACTACGAGCAGTACTTC.

CDR3 sequence: CASSLTEAGNTIYF. The CDR3 nucleotides are TGTGCCAGCAGCCTCACGGAGGCCGGAAACACCATATATTTT. The rearrangement links TRBV3-1 (or the pseudogene TRBV3-2) to TRBJ1-3; D is unresolved. V lost 4 bases and J lost 4, with 11 bases in between. The germline gives CDR1 LGHDT, CDR2 YNNKEL (reference sequence). This CDR3 is 14 amino acids long.

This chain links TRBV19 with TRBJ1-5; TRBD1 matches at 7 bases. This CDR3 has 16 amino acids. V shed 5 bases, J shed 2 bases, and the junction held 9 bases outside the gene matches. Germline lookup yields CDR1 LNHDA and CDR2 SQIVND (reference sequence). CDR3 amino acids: CASSVQGNWGNQPQHF. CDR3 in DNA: TGTGCCAGTAGTGTACAGGGGAATTGGGGCAATCAGCCCCAGCATTTT.

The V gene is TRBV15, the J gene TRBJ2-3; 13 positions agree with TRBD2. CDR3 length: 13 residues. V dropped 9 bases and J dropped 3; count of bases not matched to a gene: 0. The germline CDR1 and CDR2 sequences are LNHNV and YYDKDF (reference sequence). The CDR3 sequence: CATGLAGTDTQYF. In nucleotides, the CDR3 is TGTGCCACGGGACTAGCGGGAACAGATACGCAGTATTTT.

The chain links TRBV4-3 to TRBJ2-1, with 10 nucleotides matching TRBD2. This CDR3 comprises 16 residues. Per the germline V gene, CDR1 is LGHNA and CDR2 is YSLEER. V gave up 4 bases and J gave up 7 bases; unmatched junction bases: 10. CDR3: CASSPRTSGWDNEQFF. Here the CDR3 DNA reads TGCGCCAGCAGCCCCCGGACTAGCGGATGGGATAATGAGCAGTTCTTC.

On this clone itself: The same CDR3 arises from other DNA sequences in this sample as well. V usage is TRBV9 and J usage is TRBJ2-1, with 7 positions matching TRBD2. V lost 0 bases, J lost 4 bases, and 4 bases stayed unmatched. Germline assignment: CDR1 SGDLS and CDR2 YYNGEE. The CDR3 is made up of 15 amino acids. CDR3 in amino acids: CASSVGLAEYNEQFF. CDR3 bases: TGTGCCAGCAGCGTAGGGCTAGCGGAGTACAATGAGCAGTTCTTC.

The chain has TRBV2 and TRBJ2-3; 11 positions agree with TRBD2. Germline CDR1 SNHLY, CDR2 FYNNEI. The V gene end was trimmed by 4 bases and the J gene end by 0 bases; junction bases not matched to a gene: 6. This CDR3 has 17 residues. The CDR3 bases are TGTGCCAGCAGTGTCGAGACTAGCGGGACTAGCACAGATACGCAGTATTTT. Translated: CASSVETSGTSTDTQYF.

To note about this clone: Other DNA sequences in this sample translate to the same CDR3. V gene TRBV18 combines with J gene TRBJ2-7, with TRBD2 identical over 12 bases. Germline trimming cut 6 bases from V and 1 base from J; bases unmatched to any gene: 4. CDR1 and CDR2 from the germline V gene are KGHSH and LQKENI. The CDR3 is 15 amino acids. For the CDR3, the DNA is TGTGCCAGCTCGCCCGGGACTAGCGGGTCCTACGAGCAGTACTTC. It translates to CASSPGTSGSYEQYF. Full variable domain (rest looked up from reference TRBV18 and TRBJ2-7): NAGVMQNPRHLVRRRGQEARLRCSPMKGHSHVYWYRQLPEEGLKFMVYLQKENIIDESGMPKERFSAEFPKEGPSILRIQQVVRGDSAAYFCASSPGTSGSYEQYFGPGTRLTVT.

CDR3 sequence reads: CASSLDGRGPQETQYF. In nucleotides, the CDR3 is TGTGCCAGCAGCTTAGATGGGAGGGGACCTCAAGAGACCCAGTACTTC. This sequence joins TRBV11-3 and TRBJ2-5; 7 nucleotides match TRBD2. Per germline, CDR1 SGHNT and CDR2 YENEEA. The J segment lost 2 bases and the V segment lost 0 bases, leaving 6 bases of the junction unmatched. The CDR3 runs 16 residues.

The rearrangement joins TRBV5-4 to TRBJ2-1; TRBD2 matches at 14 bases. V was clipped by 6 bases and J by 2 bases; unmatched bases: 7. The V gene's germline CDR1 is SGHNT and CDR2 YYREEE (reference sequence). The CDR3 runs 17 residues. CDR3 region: CASKRLAGGPPYNEQFF. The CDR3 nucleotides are TGTGCCAGCAAGCGACTAGCGGGAGGGCCCCCCTACAATGAGCAGTTCTTC.

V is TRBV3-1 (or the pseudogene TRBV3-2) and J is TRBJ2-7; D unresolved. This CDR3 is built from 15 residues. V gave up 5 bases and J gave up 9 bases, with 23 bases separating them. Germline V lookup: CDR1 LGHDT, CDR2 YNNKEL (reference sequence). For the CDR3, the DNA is TGTGCCAGCAGCTCACTCAGACGCAGGCCGACCCGGCAGTACTTC. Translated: CASSSLRRRPTRQYF.

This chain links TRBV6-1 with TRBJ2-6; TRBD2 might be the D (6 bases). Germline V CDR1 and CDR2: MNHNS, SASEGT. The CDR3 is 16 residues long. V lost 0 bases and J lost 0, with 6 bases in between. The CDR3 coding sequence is TGTGCCAGCAGTGAAGCGCGGGGCTCTGGGGCCAACGTCCTGACTTTC. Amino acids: CASSEARGSGANVLTF.

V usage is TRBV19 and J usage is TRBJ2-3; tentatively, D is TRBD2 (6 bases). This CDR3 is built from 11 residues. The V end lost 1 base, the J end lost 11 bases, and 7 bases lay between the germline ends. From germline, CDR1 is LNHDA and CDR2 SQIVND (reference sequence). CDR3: CASSIAGEQYF. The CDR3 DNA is TGTGCCAGTAGTATAGCGGGGGAGCAGTATTTT. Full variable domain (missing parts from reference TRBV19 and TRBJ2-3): DGGITQSPKYLFRKEGQNVTLSCEQNLNHDAMYWYRQDPGQGLRLIYYSQIVNDFQKGDIAEGYSVSREKKESFPLTVTSAQKNPTAFYLCASSIAGEQYFGPGTRLTVL.

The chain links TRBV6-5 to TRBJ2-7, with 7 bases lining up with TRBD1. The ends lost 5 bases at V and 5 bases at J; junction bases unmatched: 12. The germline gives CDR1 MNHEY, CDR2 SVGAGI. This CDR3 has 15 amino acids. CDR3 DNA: TGTGCCAGCAGTCCCATGACAGGGTTCGTGGACGAGCAGTACTTC. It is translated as CASSPMTGFVDEQYF.

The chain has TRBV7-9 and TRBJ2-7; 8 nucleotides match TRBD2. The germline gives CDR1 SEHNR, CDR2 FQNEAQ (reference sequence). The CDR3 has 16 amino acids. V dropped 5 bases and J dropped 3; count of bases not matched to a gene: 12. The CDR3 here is CASSAISGGGSYEQYF. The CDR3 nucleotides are TGTGCCAGCAGCGCAATTAGCGGCGGGGGGAGCTACGAGCAGTACTTC.

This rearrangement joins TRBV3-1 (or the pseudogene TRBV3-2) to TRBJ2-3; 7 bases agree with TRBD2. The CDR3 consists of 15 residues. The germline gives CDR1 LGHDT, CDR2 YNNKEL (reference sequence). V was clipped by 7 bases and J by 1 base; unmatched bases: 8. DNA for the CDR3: TGTGCCAGCACCACCGGGGGGAGGGGCACAGATACGCAGTATTTT. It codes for CASTTGGRGTDTQYF.

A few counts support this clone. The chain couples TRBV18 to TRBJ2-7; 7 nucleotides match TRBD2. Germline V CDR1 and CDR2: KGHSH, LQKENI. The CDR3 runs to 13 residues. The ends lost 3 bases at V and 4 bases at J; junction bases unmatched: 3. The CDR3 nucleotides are TGTGCCAGCTCACCCGGGACTAATTACGAGCAGTACTTC. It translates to CASSPGTNYEQYF.

The CDR3 coding sequence is TGTGCCAGCAGCTTATTAGGGGGATTCGGGGAGCAGTTCTTC. Translating it yields CASSLLGGFGEQFF. The V call is TRBV7-9, the J call TRBJ2-1; D is perhaps TRBD1 (6 bases). The CDR3 runs to 14 residues. Germline V gene lookup returns CDR1 SEHNR and CDR2 FQNEAQ (reference sequence). V was cut by 2 bases and J by 10 bases, with 15 bases left in between. Supplemented by reference TRBV7-9 and TRBJ2-1, the full variable domain reads DTGVSQNPRHKITKRGQNVTFRCDPISEHNRLYWYRQTLGQGPEFLTYFQNEAQLEKSRLLSDRFSAERPKGSFSTLEIQRTEQGDSAMYLCASSLLGGFGEQFFGPGTRLTVL.